This passage covers 7 T cell receptor beta chains from one sample sequenced in a study of human T cells and chemical hapten exposure. One entry per CDR3 protein, called by TCRdb with MiXCR from the RACE reads. The sample has about 80,000 distinct CDR3 sequences, 10% seen once. Time point here: patch test 1, 2 weeks after DPC sensitization. As for treatment: therapeutic diphenylcyclopropenone sensitization with weekly scalp DPC. The sequencing here drew on whole blood, taken in connection with sensitization to the hapten diphenylcyclopropenone (DPC). All receptors come from a woman between 50 and 59 years old with alopecia areata. Some clones in this sample may be carry-over from other donors' samples.

There are a few counts of this clonotype. V and J are TRBV11-2 and TRBJ1-4, with D perhaps matching TRBD1 (6 bases). V lost 5 bases to trimming and J lost 0 bases, with 13 bases between them. Germline values: CDR1 SGHAT, CDR2 FQNNGV. The CDR3 consists of 16 residues. The CDR3 DNA is TGTGCCAGCAGCCCAGGACAGACTGCAACTAATGAAAAACTGTTTTTT. It is translated as CASSPGQTATNEKLFF.

Many counts were recorded for this clonotype. The chain uses TRBV11-2 and TRBJ2-7; D remains ambiguous. The CDR3 is made up of 11 amino acids. The germline CDR1 and CDR2 sequences are SGHAT and FQNNGV. V gave up 3 bases and J gave up 9 bases, with 9 bases separating them. CDR3 nucleotide sequence: TGTGCCAGCAGCTTGGCCCCTGTGCAGTACTTC. This codes for CASSLAPVQYF.

This clonotype was seen a few times. The chain carries TRBV30 and TRBJ2-7; D could derive from TRBD1 or TRBD2 (5 bases each). CDR3 length equals 13 residues. Germline loops: CDR1 GTSNPN, CDR2 SVGIG (reference sequence). V lost 2 bases, J lost 0 bases, and 8 bases lay in between. The CDR3 coding sequence is TGTGCCTGGAGTTTGGGGGTCTCCTACGAGCAGTACTTC. Its protein is CAWSLGVSYEQYF.

In this sample, this clonotype turned up a few times. The chain couples TRBV7-2 to TRBJ1-1, with TRBD1 as a possible D gene (5 bases). Germline assignment: CDR1 SGHTA and CDR2 FQGNSA. The CDR3 is 16 residues long. V was clipped by 1 base and J by 0 bases, with 12 bases between them. This CDR3 is CASSLVDSTMNTEAFF. Written as DNA, the CDR3 is TGTGCCAGCAGCTTAGTTGACAGTACCATGAACACTGAAGCTTTCTTT.

The J gene is TRBJ2-2, the V gene TRBV3-1, with 9 bases matching TRBD1. This CDR3 is 17 amino acids long. The germline gives CDR1 LGHDT, CDR2 YNNKEL (reference sequence). Unmatched junction bases numbered 12, after V lost 4 bases and J lost 6 bases. CDR3 nucleotide sequence: TGTGCCAGCAGCCCCTTGGGACAGGGAATGATCTCCGGGGAGCTGTTTTTT. Protein: CASSPLGQGMISGELFF.

J is TRBJ1-6 and V is TRBV9, with D possibly TRBD1 on 6 matching bases. The CDR3 contains 13 residues. V dropped 3 bases and J dropped 13 bases, with 14 bases sitting between them. In germline, CDR1 is SGDLS, CDR2 YYNGEE. The CDR3 is CASSGTVQGPLHF. CDR3 nucleotide sequence: TGTGCCAGCAGCGGGACAGTCCAGGGGCCCCTCCACTTT.

A few counts support this clonotype. The rearrangement joins TRBV12-3 or TRBV12-4 to TRBJ1-5; D perhaps matches TRBD1 (6 bases). CDR3 length: 15 amino acids. V gave up 6 bases and J gave up 1 base, with 13 bases separating them. The CDR3 loop is CASRGTGLSNQPQHF. Here the CDR3 DNA reads TGTGCCAGCAGAGGCACAGGGCTAAGCAATCAGCCCCAGCATTTT.